This T cell receptor beta chain is drawn from a study of hypomethylating agent response in myelodysplastic syndrome. Measured with immunoSEQ multiplex PCR; TCRdb has only the in-frame clones, and not every one. Altogether a few thousand clones are present, approximately 90% being singletons, with the ten largest covering 15%. Germline CDR1 and CDR2: SGDLS and YYNGEE. Trimming stripped 0 bases from V and 5 bases from J, with 8 bases between. The CDR3 has 14 amino acids. This chain joins TRBV9 and TRBJ2-2; D uncertain. This clonotype originated in a human donor with myelodysplastic syndrome. Material: bone marrow, obtained before or after starting hypomethylating agent treatment for myelodysplastic syndrome (not recorded which). The CDR3 loop is CASSVDRLTGELFF. CDR3 coding DNA: TGTGCCAGCAGCGTAGATCGGTTGACCGGGGAGCTGTTTTTT.